The rows below give T cell receptor beta chains drawn from one sample of a study of shared clonotypes between healthy human individuals. The protocol was immunoSEQ multiplex PCR, while the TCRdb copy is restricted to in-frame clones and leaves out a portion. The table lists some 380,000 clones, just over 95% of them singletons. Sequenced sample: memory CD8+ T cells sorted from blood. Receptor source: a man aged 25-45 years in good health. CDR3s include the opening cysteine and the closing phenylalanine or tryptophan.

v_gene,j_gene,CDR3aa
TRBV10-1,TRBJ1-1,CASSVGRHTEAFF
TRBV5-1,TRBJ2-7,CASSLAGNYEQYF
TRBV7-9,TRBJ1-2,CASSLVAGGNYGYTF
TRBV6-9,TRBJ1-4,CASSSAGRLGEKLFF
TRBV7-9,TRBJ1-3,CASSSGQGRGNTIYF
TRBV2,TRBJ1-6,CASSEWGLYNSPLHF
TRBV7-2,TRBJ2-1,CASSLGQVSYNEQFF
TRBV30,TRBJ2-1,CAWSRLAGGSHLYNEQFF
TRBV4-1,TRBJ1-2,CASSQDPTGSYGYTF
TRBV27,TRBJ1-1,CASSSGGTEAFF
TRBV10-2,TRBJ2-3,CASSGGTDTQYF
TRBV5-4,TRBJ2-7,CASSAAPAGVLGSYEQYF
TRBV6-5,TRBJ2-7,CASSYTTSGRVYEQYF
TRBV5-1,TRBJ2-5,CASSLQGQETQYF
TRBV28,TRBJ2-7,CASRDGAYEQYF
TRBV9,TRBJ2-1,CASRDGQGLYNEQFF
TRBV9,TRBJ2-2,CASSVGVTGQGVTGELFF
TRBV7-2,TRBJ2-4,CASSFGQIGIQYF
TRBV6-5,TRBJ2-7,CASSYRGVGGYEQYF
TRBV28,TRBJ1-1,CASSFPWTGKTEAFF
TRBV6-5,TRBJ2-1,CASSFGGSRGEQFF
TRBV9,TRBJ2-7,CASSVEGGSDEQYF
TRBV5-1,TRBJ2-2,CASSRGTGNSNTGELFF
TRBV5-1,TRBJ2-7,CARPSYRLDPYEQYF
TRBV7-2,TRBJ2-3,CASSTSGRGASTDTQYF
TRBV19,TRBJ2-7,CASSMKWASGTYEQYF
TRBV28,TRBJ1-5,CASSLDARVDRVYNQPQHF
TRBV19,TRBJ2-2,CASRRTTGTGHTGELFF
TRBV30,TRBJ2-7,CAWKFAGANEQYF
TRBV29-1,TRBJ2-5,CSVKQGGATQETQYF
TRBV7-9,TRBJ2-2,CASSWAIPGELFF
TRBV30,TRBJ1-1,CAWRRSWGMNTEAFF
TRBV4-2,TRBJ2-7,CASSQKGTSRSYEQYF
TRBV29-1,TRBJ2-1,CSVLGTGVYNEQFF
TRBV7-2,TRBJ2-1,CASSYRNFQAGTSEQFF
TRBV28,TRBJ2-1,CASYAGTLNEQFF
TRBV2,TRBJ1-6,CASTQTGPNSPLHF
TRBV5-1,TRBJ2-5,CASSHRETQYF
TRBV7-9,TRBJ2-1,CASSLRRAGDYEQFF
TRBV28,TRBJ2-2,CASSWGTANTGELFF
TRBV19,TRBJ1-2,CASSLGTGQDGYTF
TRBV29-1,TRBJ2-5,CSVGAESQETQYF
TRBV6-1,TRBJ2-7,CASSEFGYEQYF
TRBV6-5,TRBJ1-5,CASGRGYQPQHF
TRBV7-8,TRBJ2-2,CASSLVLAGSAVELFF
TRBV18,TRBJ2-7,CASSPQDRVVYEQYF
TRBV29-1,TRBJ2-3,CSVEGTRGDTQYF
TRBV10-2,TRBJ2-3,CASSESMGQTQYF
TRBV10-3,TRBJ1-5,CAISGGGNQPQHF
TRBV18,TRBJ2-1,CASSPQGLAGGSITGEQFF